The 19 T cell receptor beta chains below were found in one sample sequenced in a study of T cell changes during pregnancy in multiple sclerosis. Profiling relied on immunoSEQ multiplex PCR, and the TCRdb table lists in-frame clones only, not all of them. This sample has around 62,000 clones; roughly 88% occur once, and the top ten carry roughly 2.2%. Sequenced here: peripheral blood, sampled in the second trimester of pregnancy. The receptors shown here come from a female donor in good health, enrolled as a control in a pregnancy study.

The chain links TRBV7-9 to TRBJ1-2, with TRBD1 identical over 9 bases. This CDR3 region has 15 residues. CDR1 SEHNR and CDR2 FQNEAQ come from the germline V gene (reference sequence). Losses at the gene ends were 1 base for V and 8 bases for J; bases not matched to a gene: 8. CDR3 coding DNA: TGTGCCAGCAGCTTAGTGGGACAGGGCCTGGGGGGCTACACCTTC. As protein: CASSLVGQGLGGYTF. Full variable domain (outside the CDR3, taken from reference TRBV7-9 and TRBJ1-2): DTGVSQNPRHKITKRGQNVTFRCDPISEHNRLYWYRQTLGQGPEFLTYFQNEAQLEKSRLLSDRFSAERPKGSFSTLEIQRTEQGDSAMYLCASSLVGQGLGGYTFGSGTRLTVV.

This chain connects TRBV29-1 to TRBJ2-7; D call uncertain. Per germline, CDR1 SQVTM and CDR2 ANQGSEA. The V end was cut by 6 bases, the J end by 3 bases, with 9 bases between. This CDR3 is built from 11 residues. The CDR3 nucleotides read TGCAGCGTCAAACAGCTCTACGAGCAGTACTTC. Translating it yields CSVKQLYEQYF.

The chain couples TRBV30 to TRBJ2-7, with 7 nucleotides matching TRBD1. This CDR3 is built from 14 residues. Germline-derived CDR1 and CDR2 are GTSNPN and SVGIG (reference sequence). With V trimmed by 1 base and J by 2 bases, 5 bases remained unmatched. CDR3 residues: CAWSDKQGPYEQYF. The CDR3 region has the DNA TGTGCCTGGAGTGACAAACAGGGGCCCTACGAGCAGTACTTC.

The rearrangement uses TRBV6-5 and TRBJ1-2; TRBD1 matches at 7 bases. There are 13 residues in the CDR3. V lost 7 bases, J lost 2 bases, and 4 bases stayed unmatched. Germline CDR1 reads MNHEY; CDR2 reads SVGAGI. The chain's CDR3 is CASTPGQNYGYTF. The CDR3 DNA reads as TGTGCCAGCACCCCGGGACAGAACTATGGCTACACCTTC.

The table lists this clone with a count of one. The J gene is TRBJ2-1, the V gene TRBV6-1; D may be TRBD1 (6 bases). Germline V gene sequence: CDR1 MNHNS, CDR2 SASEGT. Trimming stripped 6 bases from V and 10 bases from J, with 13 bases between. The CDR3 length is 12 residues. The CDR3 sequence is CASSPRGKEQFF. DNA of the CDR3: TGTGCCAGCAGCCCAAGGGGGAAAGAGCAGTTCTTC.

The rearrangement joins TRBV28 to TRBJ2-1; 10 nucleotides line up with TRBD2. The germline V gene has CDR1 MDHEN and CDR2 SYDVKM. Germline trimming cut 5 bases from V and 1 base from J; bases unmatched to any gene: 17. CDR3 length: 20 residues. The CDR3 sequence: CASSPTQRAGGPGSYNEQFF. The CDR3 DNA reads TGTGCCAGCAGTCCCACTCAGAGAGCGGGGGGGCCTGGGTCCTACAATGAGCAGTTCTTC.

This clone was detected ten times or more. This chain joins TRBV2 and TRBJ1-2, with unresolved D. Germline V gives CDR1 SNHLY, CDR2 FYNNEI. This CDR3 contains 12 residues. Trimming removed 6 bases from V and 4 bases from J, with 9 bases in between. In nucleotides, the CDR3 is TGTGCCAGCAGCCAGAGGATCTATGGCTACACCTTC. Translation: CASSQRIYGYTF.

The rearrangement uses TRBV6-5 and TRBJ2-3; a possible D gene is TRBD2 (6 bases). Trimming stripped 2 bases from V and 0 bases from J, with 6 bases between. Germline loops: CDR1 MNHEY, CDR2 SVGAGI. The CDR3 has 14 amino acids. CDR3: CASSYAGSTDTQYF. CDR3 in DNA: TGTGCCAGCAGTTACGCGGGGAGCACAGATACGCAGTATTTT.

This chain uses TRBV27 with TRBJ1-5; a weak D match, TRBD1 (6 bases). The V gene lost 5 bases and the J gene lost 1 base, with 12 bases spanning the gap. The germline V gene encodes CDR1 MNHEY and CDR2 SMNVEV (reference sequence). This CDR3 is 15 amino acids long. In DNA, the CDR3 is TGTGCCAGCAGTCGTCAGGGACAAAGCAATCAGCCCCAGCATTTT. This sequence encodes CASSRQGQSNQPQHF.

The chain is built from TRBV27 and TRBJ2-1; tentative D call: TRBD2 (7 bases). CDR3 size: 15 residues. Trimming removed 4 bases at V and 4 bases at J, with 14 bases between. Germline CDR1 MNHEY, CDR2 SMNVEV (reference sequence). The CDR3 loop reads CASSWGGGSYNEQFF. In nucleotides, the CDR3 is TGTGCCAGCAGTTGGGGGGGCGGTTCGTACAATGAGCAGTTCTTC.

J is TRBJ2-5 and V is TRBV7-8, with TRBD2 as a possible D gene (7 bases). Germline V gives CDR1 SGHVS, CDR2 FQNEAQ. The V end was cut by 1 base, the J end by 6 bases, with 21 bases between. CDR3 length: 17 amino acids. For the CDR3, the DNA is TGTGCCAGCAGCTTAGGGGGGCTAGCGGTGTTTGGTAAGACCCAGTACTTC. Its protein product is CASSLGGLAVFGKTQYF.

The chain links TRBV6-5 to TRBJ2-7; tentative D call: TRBD2 (5 bases). The ends were cut back, 8 bases at V and 3 bases at J, with 17 bases in the middle. Germline V gene data show CDR1 as MNHEY and CDR2 as SVGAGI. This CDR3 contains 14 residues. This CDR3 is CASRREGQRYEQYF. In DNA form, the CDR3 reads TGTGCCAGCCGAAGAGAGGGCCAGCGCTACGAGCAGTACTTC.

In DNA, the CDR3 is TGTGCCAGCAGCCAAGATAAGTATGGGCGGGGAGCAGATACGCAGTATTTT. This sequence encodes CASSQDKYGRGADTQYF. The chain employs TRBV4-2 and TRBJ2-3; maybe TRBD2 (6 bases). The germline V and J ends were trimmed by 0 bases and 4 bases, with 17 bases remaining between them. This CDR3 is built from 17 residues. Germline CDR1 reads LGHNA; CDR2 reads YNFKEQ.

J is TRBJ2-7 and V is TRBV14; D ambiguous. This CDR3 spans 12 amino acids. V dropped 4 bases and J dropped 3 bases, with 7 bases sitting between them. CDR1 and CDR2 from the germline V gene are SGHDN and FVKESK. This CDR3 reads CASSPRSYEQYF. CDR3 coding DNA: TGTGCCAGCAGCCCTAGAAGCTACGAGCAGTACTTC.

The J gene is TRBJ1-4, the V gene TRBV27, with 7 bases identical to TRBD1. V lost 6 bases, J lost 7 bases, and 8 bases stayed unmatched. Germline CDR1 MNHEY, CDR2 SMNVEV (reference sequence). The CDR3 length is 14 residues. The CDR3 loop reads CASSRTGGFEKLFF. CDR3 nucleotides: TGTGCCAGCAGCCGGACAGGTGGATTTGAAAAACTGTTTTTT.

The rearrangement uses TRBV28 and TRBJ1-1; D perhaps matches TRBD1 (6 bases). Germline CDR1 MDHEN, CDR2 SYDVKM. The CDR3 covers 14 residues. The V end was cut by 3 bases, the J end by 1 base, with 9 bases between. The CDR3, as DNA: TGTGCCAGCAGTTTCGGCAGGGGGAACACTGAAGCTTTCTTT. It specifies CASSFGRGNTEAFF.

The chain is built from TRBV7-9 and TRBJ1-4, with 11 nucleotides matching TRBD1. The CDR3 has 14 amino acids. Germline CDR1 reads SEHNR; CDR2 reads FQNEAQ (reference sequence). Trimming removed 1 base from V and 8 bases from J; junction bases left unmatched: 0. The CDR3 nucleotides read TGTGCCAGCAGCTTAGGGACAGGGGGCGAAAAACTGTTTTTT. Residues: CASSLGTGGEKLFF.

The CDR3 DNA reads TGCGCCAGCAGCTTGTGGGCTAGCAGGACCGGGGAGCTGTTTTTT. It is translated as CASSLWASRTGELFF. The chain is built from TRBV5-1 and TRBJ2-2; possible D gene TRBD2, 5 bases. CDR1 and CDR2 from the germline V gene are SGHRS and YFSETQ. This CDR3 contains 15 residues. The V end was cut by 1 base, the J end by 5 bases, with 12 bases between. The full variable domain, rest sourced from reference TRBV5-1 and TRBJ2-2, is KAGVTQTPRYLIKTRGQQVTLSCSPISGHRSVSWYQQTPGQGLQFLFEYFSETQRNKGNFPGRFSGRQFSNSRSEMNVSTLELGDSALYLCASSLWASRTGELFFGEGSRLTVL.

The chain couples TRBV6-1 to TRBJ2-3, with 7 positions matching TRBD1. Trimming cost V 1 base and J 4 bases; bases outside gene matches: 2. Germline V CDR1 and CDR2: MNHNS, SASEGT. This CDR3 comprises 14 residues. CDR3 loop: CASSEGQGADTQYF. DNA of the CDR3: TGTGCCAGCAGTGAAGGACAGGGAGCAGATACGCAGTATTTT.